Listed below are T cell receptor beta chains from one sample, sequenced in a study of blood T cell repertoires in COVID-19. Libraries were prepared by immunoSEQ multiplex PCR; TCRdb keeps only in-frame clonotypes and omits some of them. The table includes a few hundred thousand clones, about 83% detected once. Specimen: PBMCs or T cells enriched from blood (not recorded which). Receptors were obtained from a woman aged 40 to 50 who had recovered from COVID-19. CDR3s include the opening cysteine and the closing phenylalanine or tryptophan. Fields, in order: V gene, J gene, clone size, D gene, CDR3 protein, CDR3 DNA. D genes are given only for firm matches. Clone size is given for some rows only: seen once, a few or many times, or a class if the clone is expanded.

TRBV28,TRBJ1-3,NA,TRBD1,CASSLTRTGSRNTIYF,TGTGCCAGCAGTTTGACCCGGACAGGGAGTAGGAACACCATATATTTT
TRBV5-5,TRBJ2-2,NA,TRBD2,CASSLRLAGGTGELFF,TGTGCCAGCAGCTTGAGACTAGCGGGAGGGACCGGGGAGCTGTTTTTT
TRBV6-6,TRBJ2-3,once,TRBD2,CASRSSGTSLDTQYF,TGTGCCAGCAGATCCTCCGGGACTAGTTTAGATACGCAGTATTTT
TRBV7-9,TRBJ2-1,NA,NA,CASSLVGSGTNEQFF,TGTGCCAGCAGCTTAGTTGGATCAGGTACAAATGAGCAGTTCTTC
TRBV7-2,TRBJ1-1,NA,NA,CASSLGGRLNTEAFF,TGTGCCAGCAGCTTAGGGGGCAGGCTGAACACTGAAGCTTTCTTT
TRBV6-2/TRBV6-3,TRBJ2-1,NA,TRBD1,CASSWYPQGAGDEQFF,TGTGCCAGCAGTTGGTACCCTCAGGGGGCGGGCGATGAGCAGTTCTTC
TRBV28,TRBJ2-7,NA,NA,CASRPGQRYEQYF,TGTGCCAGCAGACCCGGACAGCGCTACGAGCAGTACTTC
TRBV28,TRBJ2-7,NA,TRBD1,CASSLSGQGGEQYF,TGTGCCAGCAGTTTATCCGGACAGGGGGGAGAGCAGTACTTC
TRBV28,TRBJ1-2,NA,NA,CASSSRGGGPSGGYTF,TGTGCCAGCAGTTCTCGAGGCGGGGGGCCCTCAGGCGGCTACACCTTC
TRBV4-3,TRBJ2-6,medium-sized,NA,CASSQDLISGANVLTF,TGCGCCAGCAGCCAAGACCTTATTTCTGGGGCCAACGTCCTGACTTTC
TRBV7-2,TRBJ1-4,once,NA,CASSIRQATNEKLFF,TGTGCCAGCAGCATAAGACAGGCAACTAATGAAAAACTGTTTTTT
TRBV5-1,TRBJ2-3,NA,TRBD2,CASSPQTSGGAGTQYF,TGCGCCAGCAGCCCGCAGACTAGCGGGGGGGCGGGTACGCAGTATTTT
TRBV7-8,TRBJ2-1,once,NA,CASTKRRESSYNEQFF,TGTGCCAGCACTAAACGGAGGGAAAGCTCCTACAATGAGCAGTTCTTC
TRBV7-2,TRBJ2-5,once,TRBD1,CASSRATGGETQYF,TGTGCCAGCAGCCGCGCGACAGGGGGGGAGACCCAGTACTTC
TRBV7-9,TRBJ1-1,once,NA,CASSFGMNTEAFF,TGTGCCAGCAGCTTTGGCATGAACACTGAAGCTTTCTTT
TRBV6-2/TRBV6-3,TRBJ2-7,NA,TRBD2,CASSYPAGDEQYF,TGTGCCAGCAGTTACCCGGCGGGAGACGAGCAGTACTTC
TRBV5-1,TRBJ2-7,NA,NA,CASSPLAAGDYEQYF,TGCGCCAGCAGCCCCCTGGCCGCAGGGGATTACGAGCAGTACTTC
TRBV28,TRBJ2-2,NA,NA,CASSSLPTGELFF,TGTGCCAGCAGTTCCCTACCCACCGGGGAGCTGTTTTTT
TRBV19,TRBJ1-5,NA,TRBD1,CATGQGVNQPQHF,TGTGCCACGGGACAGGGAGTAAATCAGCCCCAGCATTTT
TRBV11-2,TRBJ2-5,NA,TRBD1,CASSLNTGVKETQYF,TGTGCCAGCAGCTTGAACACAGGGGTCAAAGAGACCCAGTACTTC
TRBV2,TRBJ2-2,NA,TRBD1,CASSEGTGGGELFF,TGTGCCAGCAGTGAAGGGACAGGGGGTGGGGAGCTGTTTTTT
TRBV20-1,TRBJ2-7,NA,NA,CSAAGMGEQYF,TGCAGTGCGGCAGGGATGGGCGAGCAGTACTTC
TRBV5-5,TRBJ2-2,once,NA,CASSFIPGELFF,TGTGCCAGCAGCTTTATTCCCGGGGAGCTGTTTTTT
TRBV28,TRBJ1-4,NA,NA,CASSDRDYNEKLFF,TGTGCCAGCAGTGACCGGGACTATAATGAAAAACTGTTTTTT